The 4 T cell receptor beta chains given below trace back to one sample, sequenced in a study of monozygotic twins with inflammatory bowel disease. TCRdb reprocessed the 5' RACE reads and stores each CDR3 protein as one record, lacking DNA. Recorded for this sample: around 140,000 distinct CDR3 sequences. The sample taken for sequencing was blood. These receptors were collected from a human donor with ulcerative colitis or Crohn's disease, or a healthy co-twin of an affected twin (not recorded which).

V and J are TRBV12-3 or TRBV12-4 and TRBJ1-2. This CDR3 region has 15 residues. Here the CDR3 reads CASSFQALPNYGYTF.

The chain is built from TRBV7-3 and TRBJ2-3. Germline CDR1 is SGHTA and CDR2 is FQGTGA. The CDR3 covers 12 residues. Here the CDR3 reads CASSLSSDTQYF. Combining the CDR3 with reference TRBV7-3 and TRBJ2-3 gives the whole variable domain GAGVSQTPSNKVTEKGKYVELRCDPISGHTALYWYRQSLGQGPEFLIYFQGTGAADDSGLPNDRFFAVRPEGSVSTLKIQRTERGDSAVYLCASSLSSDTQYFGPGTRLTVL.

CDR3 sequence: CASSETESGYEQYF. The chain joins TRBV6-4 to TRBJ2-7. CDR1 and CDR2 from the germline V gene are MRHNA and SNTAGT. The CDR3 is 14 residues long.

The genes are TRBV18 and TRBJ1-5; the D gene TCRdb calls, TRBD1, cannot be checked with no DNA. There are 18 residues in the CDR3. CDR1 is KGHSH, CDR2 LQKENI, per germline. CDR3 region: CASSPKGQGAYSNQPQHF.